The rows below give T cell receptor beta chains drawn from one sample of a study of control samples from healthy donors and cancer patients. Here immunoSEQ multiplex PCR was the method, and the copy in TCRdb shows in-frame clones only, minus some. The sample has 110,000 to 150,000 clones; 85% to 95% are singletons. The sequencing input was PBMCs. The source is a man aged 55 to 70 with colorectal cancer. CDR3s include the opening cysteine and the closing phenylalanine or tryptophan. The D gene is left open where the match is weak. Clone size is stated in some rows and not others, as once, few, many or a class when expanded.

abundance: NA
j_gene: TRBJ1-5
d_gene: NA
v_gene: TRBV19
CDR3aa: CASSKQGDSNQPQHF
CDR3nt: TGTGCCAGTAGTAAACAGGGAGATAGCAATCAGCCCCAGCATTTT

abundance: NA
j_gene: TRBJ2-2
d_gene: TRBD2
v_gene: TRBV19
CDR3aa: CASSLFGLVGTGELFF
CDR3nt: TGTGCCAGTAGCCTCTTTGGACTAGTTGGCACCGGGGAGCTGTTTTTT

abundance: NA
j_gene: TRBJ2-1
d_gene: NA
v_gene: TRBV5-1
CDR3aa: CASRLGRFNEQFF
CDR3nt: TGCGCCAGCAGGCTTGGCCGCTTCAATGAGCAGTTCTTC

abundance: NA
j_gene: TRBJ1-3
d_gene: TRBD1
v_gene: TRBV6-6
CDR3aa: CASSHRQGYSGNTIYF
CDR3nt: TGTGCCAGCAGTCACCGACAGGGGTACTCTGGAAACACCATATATTTT

abundance: NA
j_gene: TRBJ2-7
d_gene: NA
v_gene: TRBV28
CDR3aa: CASSEQGAKATRGWGYF
CDR3nt: TGTGCCAGCAGTGAACAGGGAGCAAAGGCAACCCGGGGCTGGGGGTACTTC

abundance: NA
j_gene: TRBJ2-1
d_gene: NA
v_gene: TRBV19
CDR3aa: CASSISWQGRNEQFF
CDR3nt: TGTGCCAGTAGTATCTCTTGGCAGGGACGGAATGAGCAGTTCTTC

abundance: NA
j_gene: TRBJ2-2
d_gene: TRBD1
v_gene: TRBV7-2
CDR3aa: CASSPRQGWTGELFF
CDR3nt: TGTGCCAGCAGCCCACGACAGGGGTGGACCGGGGAGCTGTTTTTT

abundance: NA
j_gene: TRBJ2-5
d_gene: NA
v_gene: TRBV24-1
CDR3aa: CATSDFAGAFRQETQYF
CDR3nt: TGTGCCACCAGTGATTTCGCAGGGGCATTCCGCCAAGAGACCCAGTACTTC

abundance: NA
j_gene: TRBJ2-2
d_gene: TRBD1
v_gene: TRBV11-3
CDR3aa: CASSPDRGRTGELFF
CDR3nt: TGTGCCAGCAGCCCGGACAGGGGGCGTACCGGGGAGCTGTTTTTT

abundance: NA
j_gene: TRBJ1-1
d_gene: TRBD1
v_gene: TRBV5-8
CDR3aa: CASSPGQGEGAFF
CDR3nt: TGTGCCAGCAGCCCCGGACAGGGGGAAGGAGCTTTCTTT

abundance: NA
j_gene: TRBJ1-1
d_gene: NA
v_gene: TRBV12-3/TRBV12-4
CDR3aa: CASKPIMGTEAFF
CDR3nt: TGTGCCAGCAAACCTATAATGGGGACTGAAGCTTTCTTT

abundance: NA
j_gene: TRBJ2-4
d_gene: NA
v_gene: TRBV6-5
CDR3aa: CASSRLAKNIQYF
CDR3nt: TGTGCCAGCAGTCGGCTAGCCAAAAACATTCAGTACTTC

abundance: NA
j_gene: TRBJ2-3
d_gene: TRBD2
v_gene: TRBV3-1/TRBV3-2
CDR3aa: CASSQGLAGVRTSTDTQYF
CDR3nt: TGTGCCAGCAGCCAGGGACTAGCGGGGGTCCGCACCAGCACAGATACGCAGTATTTT

abundance: NA
j_gene: TRBJ1-3
d_gene: NA
v_gene: TRBV7-9
CDR3aa: CASSLLGGVSGNTIYF
CDR3nt: TGTGCCAGCAGCTTACTGGGTGGAGTATCTGGAAACACCATATATTTT

abundance: NA
j_gene: TRBJ1-1
d_gene: NA
v_gene: TRBV6-5
CDR3aa: CASKGLPATEAFF
CDR3nt: TGTGCCAGCAAGGGACTCCCTGCCACTGAAGCTTTCTTT

abundance: NA
j_gene: TRBJ1-1
d_gene: TRBD1
v_gene: TRBV5-6
CDR3aa: CASSPLRTGVNTEAFF
CDR3nt: TGTGCCAGCAGCCCGTTAAGGACAGGGGTGAACACTGAAGCTTTCTTT

abundance: NA
j_gene: TRBJ1-1
d_gene: TRBD1
v_gene: TRBV5-1
CDR3aa: CASSFDRGNTEAFF
CDR3nt: TGCGCCAGCAGCTTTGACAGGGGAAACACTGAAGCTTTCTTT

abundance: NA
j_gene: TRBJ2-5
d_gene: NA
v_gene: TRBV2
CDR3aa: CASTWTRETQYF
CDR3nt: TGTGCCAGCACATGGACCAGGGAGACCCAGTACTTC

abundance: NA
j_gene: TRBJ2-7
d_gene: NA
v_gene: TRBV3-1/TRBV3-2
CDR3aa: CASSQAGALIEQYF
CDR3nt: TGTGCCAGCAGCCAAGCGGGAGCTTTAATCGAGCAGTACTTC

abundance: once
j_gene: TRBJ1-4
d_gene: NA
v_gene: TRBV10-2
CDR3aa: CASSAAGGSNEKLFF
CDR3nt: TGCGCCAGCAGTGCGGCAGGCGGGAGTAATGAAAAACTGTTTTTT

abundance: few
j_gene: TRBJ1-1
d_gene: NA
v_gene: TRBV6-5
CDR3aa: CASSPLGGNTEAFF
CDR3nt: TGTGCCAGCAGTCCGCTTGGGGGGAACACTGAAGCTTTCTTT

abundance: NA
j_gene: TRBJ1-6
d_gene: TRBD1
v_gene: TRBV12-3/TRBV12-4
CDR3aa: CASSTTRDSSLHF
CDR3nt: TGTGCCAGCAGTACCACTCGGGACAGTTCCCTCCACTTT

abundance: NA
j_gene: TRBJ1-1
d_gene: NA
v_gene: TRBV3-1/TRBV3-2
CDR3aa: CASSLRQNTEAFF
CDR3nt: TGTGCCAGCAGCCTCCGACAGAACACTGAAGCTTTCTTT

abundance: NA
j_gene: TRBJ2-2
d_gene: NA
v_gene: TRBV6-5
CDR3aa: CASSLSTNTGELFF
CDR3nt: TGTGCCAGCAGTTTATCGACTAACACCGGGGAGCTGTTTTTT

abundance: NA
j_gene: TRBJ1-6
d_gene: NA
v_gene: TRBV7-9
CDR3aa: CASSSLREGSKNSPLHF
CDR3nt: TGTGCCAGCAGCTCTCTCCGGGAGGGGAGTAAGAACTCACCCCTCCACTTT

abundance: NA
j_gene: TRBJ2-5
d_gene: NA
v_gene: TRBV5-4
CDR3aa: CASTIRREGATQYF
CDR3nt: TGTGCCAGTACCATCAGGAGGGAGGGGGCGACCCAGTACTTC

abundance: NA
j_gene: TRBJ2-5
d_gene: NA
v_gene: TRBV2
CDR3aa: CASESLKYQETQYF
CDR3nt: TGTGCCAGCGAGAGCCTTAAGTACCAAGAGACCCAGTACTTC

abundance: NA
j_gene: TRBJ2-3
d_gene: NA
v_gene: TRBV18
CDR3aa: CASSPTTGVTSSTDTQYF
CDR3nt: TGTGCCAGCTCACCAACGACGGGGGTGACCTCTAGCACAGATACGCAGTATTTT

abundance: NA
j_gene: TRBJ2-3
d_gene: TRBD2
v_gene: TRBV5-1
CDR3aa: CASSLGAGGMGDTQYF
CDR3nt: TGCGCCAGCAGCTTGGGGGCGGGGGGGATGGGAGATACGCAGTATTTT

abundance: NA
j_gene: TRBJ2-6
d_gene: TRBD1
v_gene: TRBV4-2
CDR3aa: CASSQEGTGAGANVLTF
CDR3nt: TGTGCCAGCAGCCAAGAAGGGACAGGGGCTGGGGCCAACGTCCTGACTTTC

abundance: NA
j_gene: TRBJ2-5
d_gene: NA
v_gene: TRBV21-1
CDR3aa: CASEDRGDRDQETQYF
CDR3nt: TGTGCCAGCGAGGATAGAGGGGACAGGGATCAAGAGACCCAGTACTTC

abundance: NA
j_gene: TRBJ1-1
d_gene: NA
v_gene: TRBV10-3
CDR3aa: CAISLSGEMNTEAFF
CDR3nt: TGTGCCATCAGTCTGTCGGGCGAGATGAACACTGAAGCTTTCTTT

abundance: NA
j_gene: TRBJ1-1
d_gene: NA
v_gene: TRBV5-1
CDR3aa: CASRLDQGTTEAFF
CDR3nt: TGCGCCAGCAGGTTGGACCAGGGGACCACTGAAGCTTTCTTT

abundance: medium-sized
j_gene: TRBJ2-3
d_gene: TRBD1
v_gene: TRBV5-1
CDR3aa: CASSPGQSYTDTQYF
CDR3nt: TGCGCCAGCAGCCCGGGACAGAGTTATACAGATACGCAGTATTTT

abundance: NA
j_gene: TRBJ1-1
d_gene: NA
v_gene: TRBV6-2/TRBV6-3
CDR3aa: CASRYSGNTEAFF
CDR3nt: TGTGCCAGCAGATACTCAGGGAACACTGAAGCTTTCTTT

abundance: once
j_gene: TRBJ1-1
d_gene: NA
v_gene: TRBV18
CDR3aa: CASSPGEDTEAFF
CDR3nt: TGTGCCAGCTCACCCGGTGAGGATACCGAAGCTTTCTTT

abundance: NA
j_gene: TRBJ1-1
d_gene: NA
v_gene: TRBV3-1/TRBV3-2
CDR3aa: CASSQLQGRGMTEAFF
CDR3nt: TGTGCCAGCAGCCAATTACAGGGAAGGGGAATGACTGAAGCTTTCTTT

abundance: NA
j_gene: TRBJ2-3
d_gene: NA
v_gene: TRBV12-3/TRBV12-4
CDR3aa: CASSFSPDTQYF
CDR3nt: TGTGCCAGCAGTTTTTCCCCAGATACGCAGTATTTT

abundance: NA
j_gene: TRBJ2-3
d_gene: NA
v_gene: TRBV18
CDR3aa: CASSPGSENFDTQYF
CDR3nt: TGTGCCAGCTCACCAGGGAGCGAAAATTTCGATACGCAGTATTTT

abundance: NA
j_gene: TRBJ2-7
d_gene: NA
v_gene: TRBV5-1
CDR3aa: CASSTIQGRSSYEQYF
CDR3nt: TGCGCCAGCAGCACGATACAGGGAAGGAGCTCCTACGAGCAGTACTTC

abundance: once
j_gene: TRBJ1-6
d_gene: NA
v_gene: TRBV4-1
CDR3aa: CASSQGPGNSPLHF
CDR3nt: TGCGCCAGCAGCCAAGGACCAGGAAATTCACCCCTCCACTTT

abundance: NA
j_gene: TRBJ2-2
d_gene: NA
v_gene: TRBV2
CDR3aa: CASSVRQPNTGELFF
CDR3nt: TGTGCCAGCAGTGTTCGCCAGCCGAACACCGGGGAGCTGTTTTTT

abundance: once
j_gene: TRBJ1-4
d_gene: NA
v_gene: TRBV28
CDR3aa: CASTQPANEKLFF
CDR3nt: TGTGCCAGCACCCAGCCGGCTAATGAAAAACTGTTTTTT

abundance: NA
j_gene: TRBJ1-5
d_gene: NA
v_gene: TRBV30
CDR3aa: CAWSPGGSNNQPQHF
CDR3nt: TGTGCCTGGAGTCCGGGAGGATCTAACAATCAGCCCCAGCATTTT

abundance: NA
j_gene: TRBJ1-6
d_gene: NA
v_gene: TRBV30
CDR3aa: CAWSDPLRVSGSPLHF
CDR3nt: TGTGCCTGGAGTGACCCCCTTAGGGTGTCGGGCTCACCCCTCCACTTT

abundance: NA
j_gene: TRBJ1-1
d_gene: TRBD1
v_gene: TRBV2
CDR3aa: CASSELGTVAFF
CDR3nt: TGTGCCAGCAGTGAATTGGGGACAGTAGCTTTCTTT

abundance: NA
j_gene: TRBJ1-2
d_gene: TRBD1
v_gene: TRBV30
CDR3aa: CAWRPTGGNYGYTF
CDR3nt: TGTGCCTGGAGACCGACAGGGGGCAACTATGGCTACACCTTC

abundance: NA
j_gene: TRBJ2-1
d_gene: TRBD2
v_gene: TRBV18
CDR3aa: CASSAGTSGEQFF
CDR3nt: TGTGCCAGCTCAGCAGGGACTAGCGGTGAGCAGTTCTTC

abundance: NA
j_gene: TRBJ2-7
d_gene: TRBD1
v_gene: TRBV29-1
CDR3aa: CSATDRAREQYF
CDR3nt: TGCAGCGCAACCGACAGGGCGAGGGAGCAGTACTTC

abundance: NA
j_gene: TRBJ2-5
d_gene: TRBD2
v_gene: TRBV19
CDR3aa: CASSIRQRGGLGTQYF
CDR3nt: TGTGCCAGTAGTATACGCCAGCGGGGGGGCCTAGGGACCCAGTACTTC

abundance: NA
j_gene: TRBJ2-7
d_gene: TRBD1
v_gene: TRBV4-3
CDR3aa: CASSQGTGSSYEQYF
CDR3nt: TGCGCCAGCAGCCAAGGGACAGGGAGCTCCTACGAGCAGTACTTC

abundance: NA
j_gene: TRBJ1-6
d_gene: NA
v_gene: TRBV10-1
CDR3aa: CASSESTNSPLHF
CDR3nt: TGCGCCAGCAGTGAGTCGACAAATTCACCCCTCCACTTT

abundance: NA
j_gene: TRBJ2-2
d_gene: TRBD1
v_gene: TRBV4-1
CDR3aa: CASSQLGQGGTGELFF
CDR3nt: TGCGCCAGCAGCCAATTGGGACAGGGGGGCACCGGGGAGCTGTTTTTT

abundance: NA
j_gene: TRBJ2-5
d_gene: TRBD2
v_gene: TRBV7-2
CDR3aa: CASSFSGGVRETQYF
CDR3nt: TGTGCCAGCAGCTTTAGCGGGGGGGTTAGGGAGACCCAGTACTTC

abundance: NA
j_gene: TRBJ1-1
d_gene: NA
v_gene: TRBV3-1/TRBV3-2
CDR3aa: CASSQRDKNTEAFF
CDR3nt: TGTGCCAGCAGCCAGCGGGACAAGAACACTGAAGCTTTCTTT

abundance: NA
j_gene: TRBJ1-5
d_gene: TRBD1
v_gene: TRBV28
CDR3aa: CASSSRTGTVQPQHF
CDR3nt: TGTGCCAGCAGTTCAAGGACAGGGACGGTCCAGCCCCAGCATTTT

abundance: NA
j_gene: TRBJ2-2
d_gene: NA
v_gene: TRBV3-1/TRBV3-2
CDR3aa: CASSLYTGNTGELFF
CDR3nt: TGTGCCAGCAGCCTATACACAGGGAACACCGGGGAGCTGTTTTTT

abundance: NA
j_gene: TRBJ1-2
d_gene: TRBD1
v_gene: TRBV29-1
CDR3aa: CSAAGQAGGYTF
CDR3nt: TGCAGCGCCGCCGGACAGGCCGGTGGCTACACCTTC

abundance: NA
j_gene: TRBJ2-3
d_gene: NA
v_gene: TRBV29-1
CDR3aa: CSVETENSDTQYF
CDR3nt: TGCAGCGTTGAAACTGAGAACTCAGATACGCAGTATTTT